The rows below give T cell receptor beta chains drawn from one sample of a study of regulatory T cells in long-lasting Graves disease. Each CDR3 protein gets one entry after TCRdb re-called the multiplex PCR reads with MiXCR. The profile covers 310,000 or so distinct CDR3 sequences, with about 20% appearing a single time and roughly 29% taken by the ten largest. The specimen was peripheral blood mononuclear cells (PBMCs), collected when the disease was refractory, from a patient treated with antithyroid drugs. The receptors were sampled from a female donor with Graves disease. The conserved cysteine and the conserved F or W are not part of the CDR3 here. Each record gives: D gene, V gene, CDR3 protein. A D gene is named only where the DNA matches it firmly.

D: -
V: TRBV7-9
CDR3: ASSSLHETQY

D: -
V: TRBV6-1
CDR3: ASSPQRSLNTEAF

D: TRBD1
V: TRBV19
CDR3: ASRINDREGSGYT

D: TRBD1
V: TRBV7-2
CDR3: ASSLGGQGLGYEQY

D: -
V: TRBV11-2
CDR3: ASSLGEFYGYT

D: -
V: TRBV19
CDR3: ASSIENSPETQY

D: -
V: TRBV7-9
CDR3: ASSLGGGTVGYEQY

D: TRBD1
V: TRBV27
CDR3: ASSTRDRLFTDTQY

D: TRBD2
V: TRBV13
CDR3: ASSFSLAGGEQEQY

D: -
V: TRBV10-3
CDR3: AISASTLTEAF

D: -
V: TRBV6-2/TRBV6-3
CDR3: ASSYGVEHTDTQY

D: TRBD2
V: TRBV24-1
CDR3: ATSGLAGGLDTGELF

D: -
V: TRBV9
CDR3: ASSVGSRPAGETQY

D: -
V: TRBV5-8
CDR3: ASASGPEPGRTQY

D: -
V: TRBV18
CDR3: ASSSTSRGGGQPQH

D: TRBD1
V: TRBV5-1
CDR3: ASSLGTGDQAF

D: TRBD2
V: TRBV28
CDR3: ASSSAGDTYEQY

D: -
V: TRBV18
CDR3: ASSPEQRETQY

D: -
V: TRBV11-2
CDR3: ASSLEIDVDTQY

D: TRBD1
V: TRBV19
CDR3: TSSPTGTGYGYT

D: -
V: TRBV20-1
CDR3: SAARDGNEKLF

D: -
V: TRBV5-1
CDR3: ASSLGGDSFNSPLH

D: -
V: TRBV4-3
CDR3: ASSQLDGWAYGYT

D: TRBD1
V: TRBV7-9
CDR3: ASSLQAGGGSPLH

D: -
V: TRBV3-1
CDR3: ASSPTLSGTTIY

D: -
V: TRBV13
CDR3: ASSQHSQEQY

D: -
V: TRBV3-1
CDR3: ASSLSSDQPQH

D: -
V: TRBV12-3/TRBV12-4
CDR3: ASSFDMDGYT

D: -
V: TRBV6-2/TRBV6-3
CDR3: ASSYWSDQPQH

D: -
V: TRBV7-3
CDR3: ASSLTAGDGYT

D: -
V: TRBV7-2
CDR3: ASSLRVSDSTDTQY